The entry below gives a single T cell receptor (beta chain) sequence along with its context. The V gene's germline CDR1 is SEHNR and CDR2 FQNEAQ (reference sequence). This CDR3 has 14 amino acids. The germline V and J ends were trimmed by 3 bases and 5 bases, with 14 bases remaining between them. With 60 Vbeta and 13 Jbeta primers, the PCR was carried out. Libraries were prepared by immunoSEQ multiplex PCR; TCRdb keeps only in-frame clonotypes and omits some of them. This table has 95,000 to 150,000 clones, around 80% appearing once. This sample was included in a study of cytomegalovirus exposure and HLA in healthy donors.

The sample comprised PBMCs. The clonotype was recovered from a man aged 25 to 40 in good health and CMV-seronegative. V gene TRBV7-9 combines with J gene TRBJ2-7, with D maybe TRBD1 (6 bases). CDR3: CASSLGQGIHEQYF. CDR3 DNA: TGTGCCAGCAGCTTGGGTCAGGGGATACACGAGCAGTACTTC.